These 30 T cell receptor beta chains were all obtained from the same sample, sequenced in a study of T cell responses to AZD1222 COVID-19 vaccine. Repertoires were generated with immunoSEQ multiplex PCR, while TCRdb's copy carries only in-frame clones and drops some. The table lists roughly 170,000 clones, about 90% of them singletons. The specimen was peripheral blood, collected on day 0 of AZD1222 vaccination. Receptors were obtained from an adult in good health.

The CDR3 sequence: CASGPNSNQPQHF. CDR3 sequence (DNA): TGTGCCAGCGGGCCGAATAGCAATCAGCCCCAGCATTTT. The chain is built from TRBV7-9 and TRBJ1-5; D remains ambiguous. Trimming shortened V by 8 bases and J by 0 bases, and 8 bases separated the two germline ends. This CDR3 has 13 residues. The V gene's germline CDR1 is SEHNR and CDR2 FQNEAQ (reference sequence).

This clone was seen more than once but under ten times. This rearrangement joins TRBV28 to TRBJ2-7; D might be TRBD2 (6 bases). CDR1 MDHEN and CDR2 SYDVKM come from the germline V gene. Between the trimmed V and J ends, which lost 4 bases and 0 bases, there was a span of 10 bases. This CDR3 spans 14 amino acids. The CDR3 reads CASSSAGSSYEQYF. Here the CDR3 DNA reads TGTGCCAGCAGTTCCGCCGGGAGCTCCTACGAGCAGTACTTC.

This chain connects TRBV7-8 to TRBJ2-3; the match to TRBD1 covers 8 bases. CDR3 length: 15 amino acids. Germline CDR1 SGHVS, CDR2 FQNEAQ. Trimming removed 1 base from V and 8 bases from J; junction bases left unmatched: 8. The CDR3 protein is CASSLDQGARGTQYF. The CDR3 DNA reads as TGTGCCAGCAGCTTAGATCAGGGGGCGAGGGGTACGCAGTATTTT.

The CDR3 DNA reads as TGTGCCAGCAGCCAAGCTCGTGGAGGGTTATATGGCTACACCTTC. Translating gives CASSQARGGLYGYTF. This sequence joins TRBV3-1 (or the pseudogene TRBV3-2) and TRBJ1-2; no clear D. V lost 1 base and J lost 5, with 14 bases in between. The CDR3 totals 15 residues. Per germline, CDR1 LGHDT and CDR2 YNNKEL (reference sequence).

This chain uses TRBV18 with TRBJ2-5; D is perhaps TRBD2 (5 bases). CDR3 length: 14 amino acids. Germline V gene lookup returns CDR1 KGHSH and CDR2 LQKENI. V dropped 1 base and J dropped 3 bases, with 9 bases sitting between them. The CDR3 bases are TGTGCCAGCTCACCACGCAATAGCGAAGAGACCCAGTACTTC. Translation gives CASSPRNSEETQYF.

The chain carries TRBV19 and TRBJ1-5; D is perhaps TRBD1 (6 bases). CDR1 LNHDA and CDR2 SQIVND come from the germline V gene (reference sequence). This CDR3 region has 17 residues. The germline V and J ends were trimmed by 0 bases and 3 bases, with 15 bases remaining between them. The CDR3 loop is CASSIEHGQLYNQPQHF. CDR3 bases: TGTGCCAGTAGTATAGAGCACGGACAGCTTTACAATCAGCCCCAGCATTTT.

V and J are TRBV6-5 and TRBJ1-2; D is unresolved. V was pared by 10 bases and J by 8 bases, with 17 bases between. Germline values: CDR1 MNHEY, CDR2 SVGAGI. The CDR3 has 12 residues. DNA of the CDR3: TGTGCCATCGCCTTGCGATTAGAAGGCTACACCTTC. It is translated as CAIALRLEGYTF.

The rearrangement joins TRBV28 to TRBJ2-3; D uncertain. This CDR3 comprises 14 residues. V lost 1 base to trimming and J lost 9 bases, with 14 bases between them. Germline CDR1 and CDR2: MDHEN and SYDVKM. The CDR3 nucleotides read TGTGCCAGCAGTTTATTGTCCGCGACCGGAACGCAGTATTTT. Protein: CASSLLSATGTQYF. Full variable domain (rest looked up from reference TRBV28 and TRBJ2-3): DVKVTQSSRYLVKRTGEKVFLECVQDMDHENMFWYRQDPGLGLRLIYFSYDVKMKEKGDIPEGYSVSREKKERFSLILESASTNQTSMYLCASSLLSATGTQYFGPGTRLTVL.

The chain couples TRBV30 to TRBJ1-3, with 8 bases lining up with TRBD1. This CDR3 has 16 amino acids. CDR1 GTSNPN and CDR2 SVGIG come from the germline V gene (reference sequence). V lost 1 base, J lost 2 bases, and 7 bases stayed unmatched. The CDR3 protein is CAWSAKQGGTGNTIYF. As DNA, the CDR3 is TGTGCCTGGAGTGCCAAACAGGGGGGGACTGGAAACACCATATATTTT.

The chain joins TRBV7-2 to TRBJ1-5, with TRBD1 identical over 8 bases. Per germline, CDR1 SGHTA and CDR2 FQGNSA. The CDR3 runs to 16 residues. V lost 5 bases to trimming and J lost 5 bases; unmatched junction nucleotides: 11. CDR3 sequence: CASSPRTGTSHQPQHF. In DNA form, the CDR3 reads TGTGCCAGCAGCCCGAGGACAGGGACTTCCCATCAGCCCCAGCATTTT.

This sequence joins TRBV14 and TRBJ2-5; TRBD2 matches at 8 bases. CDR1 is SGHDN, CDR2 FVKESK, per germline. V shed 4 bases, J shed 5 bases, and the junction held 9 bases outside the gene matches. The CDR3 is made up of 15 amino acids. CDR3 sequence: CASSPRGGPYETQYF. The CDR3 DNA is TGTGCCAGCAGCCCTCGGGGGGGCCCGTATGAGACCCAGTACTTC.

This chain joins TRBV12-5 and TRBJ2-1, with 8 bases matching TRBD2. Germline loops: CDR1 LGHNT, CDR2 FRNRAP. V trimming: 8 bases; J trimming: 4 bases; junction bases outside the gene matches: 10. This CDR3 region has 15 residues. The CDR3 DNA is TGTGCTAGTAGATCGGGGGGGCCTAGATACAATGAGCAGTTCTTC. It translates to CASRSGGPRYNEQFF.

The chain has TRBV5-1 and TRBJ2-1, with D uncertain. V lost 4 bases and J 5 bases, leaving 16 bases between the germline ends. The germline V gene has CDR1 SGHRS and CDR2 YFSETQ. This CDR3 spans 15 amino acids. The CDR3 sequence: CASSPDPISHNEQFF. The CDR3 bases are TGCGCCAGCAGCCCCGATCCCATTTCACACAATGAGCAGTTCTTC.

This clone turned up a few times. The chain links TRBV28 to TRBJ1-4, with D hard to call. In germline, CDR1 is MDHEN, CDR2 SYDVKM. Between the trimmed V and J ends, which lost 6 bases and 5 bases, there was a span of 7 bases. The CDR3 loop spans 12 amino acids. Here the CDR3 reads CASSPRNEKLFF. In nucleotides, the CDR3 is TGTGCCAGCAGCCCGCGGAATGAAAAACTGTTTTTT. Supplemented by reference TRBV28 and TRBJ1-4, the full variable domain reads DVKVTQSSRYLVKRTGEKVFLECVQDMDHENMFWYRQDPGLGLRLIYFSYDVKMKEKGDIPEGYSVSREKKERFSLILESASTNQTSMYLCASSPRNEKLFFGSGTQLSVL.

The V gene is TRBV20-1, the J gene TRBJ1-1, with D uncertain. The germline CDR1 and CDR2 sequences are DFQATT and SNEGSKA (reference sequence). The V gene lost 8 bases and the J gene lost 11 bases, with 18 bases spanning the gap. The CDR3 totals 11 residues. The CDR3 nucleotides are TGCAGTTCCGACACGGGCAGAAGGGCTTTCTTT. Residues: CSSDTGRRAFF.

The chain couples TRBV9 to TRBJ2-7; D unclear. V shed 0 bases and J shed 1 base, with 5 bases lying between them. CDR1 is SGDLS and CDR2 is YYNGEE in the germline V gene. CDR3 length: 13 residues. The CDR3 here is CASSVGVSYEQYF. The CDR3 nucleotides read TGTGCCAGCAGCGTAGGTGTATCCTACGAGCAGTACTTC.

The CDR3 coding sequence is TGTGCCAGCAGCTTACAGCGGGGGATGGGTTATGGCTACACCTTC. Its protein product is CASSLQRGMGYGYTF. The V gene is TRBV7-3, the J gene TRBJ1-2; a possible D gene is TRBD1 (5 bases). The CDR3 extends over 15 amino acids. Germline loops: CDR1 SGHTA, CDR2 FQGTGA. Trimming shortened V by 2 bases and J by 5 bases, and 15 bases separated the two germline ends.

The chain employs TRBV2 and TRBJ1-5; TRBD1 might be the D (6 bases). The germline V gene has CDR1 SNHLY and CDR2 FYNNEI. Trimming stripped 6 bases from V and 4 bases from J, with 16 bases between. CDR3 length: 15 amino acids. The CDR3 is CASSDVDSLNQPQHF. The CDR3 region has the DNA TGTGCCAGCAGCGACGTGGACAGCCTTAATCAGCCCCAGCATTTT.

The genes are TRBV28 and TRBJ1-2; a weak D match, TRBD1 (5 bases). Germline lookup yields CDR1 MDHEN and CDR2 SYDVKM. There are 16 residues in the CDR3. Trimming pared 8 bases from V and 1 base from J, leaving 20 bases between. The CDR3 loop is CASGTGTEVLNYGYTF. The CDR3 coding sequence is TGTGCCAGCGGTACCGGGACGGAAGTACTTAACTATGGCTACACCTTC.

CDR3 nucleotide sequence: TGTGCCAGCAGTTTACGGGATGGCTTTCCCTCCTACGAGCAGTACTTC. Translated: CASSLRDGFPSYEQYF. The rearrangement uses TRBV27 and TRBJ2-7; D might be TRBD2 (5 bases). CDR1 is MNHEY, CDR2 SMNVEV, per germline (reference sequence). The CDR3 spans 16 residues. The ends were cut back, 2 bases at V and 0 bases at J, with 14 bases in the middle.

This clone was seen a single time. The chain combines TRBV15 with TRBJ2-2, with D unclear. V lost 5 bases and J lost 3, with 10 bases in between. The CDR3 sequence is 14 residues long. Germline CDR1 and CDR2: LNHNV and YYDKDF (reference sequence). CDR3 DNA sequence: TGTGCCACCAGCTCCCCCTCTGACACCGGGGAGCTGTTTTTT. Protein sequence: CATSSPSDTGELFF. The whole variable domain, remainder taken from reference TRBV15 and TRBJ2-2, is DAMVIQNPRYQVTQFGKPVTLSCSQTLNHNVMYWYQQKSSQAPKLLFHYYDKDFNNEADTPDNFQSRRPNTSFCFLDIRSPGLGDTAMYLCATSSPSDTGELFFGEGSRLTVL.

The chain carries TRBV24-1 and TRBJ1-1; a weak D match, TRBD1 (5 bases). This CDR3 has 13 amino acids. V dropped 3 bases and J dropped 4 bases, with 8 bases sitting between them. The germline gives CDR1 KGHDR, CDR2 SFDVKD. The CDR3 here is CATSDGGSTEAFF. DNA for the CDR3: TGTGCCACCAGTGATGGGGGAAGCACTGAAGCTTTCTTT.

The V and J genes are TRBV5-4 and TRBJ1-5; D unclear. CDR3 length: 13 amino acids. V lost 0 bases and J 7 bases, leaving 8 bases between the germline ends. The germline V gene has CDR1 SGHNT and CDR2 YYREEE (reference sequence). This chain's CDR3 is CASSLGDRQPQHF. For the CDR3, the DNA is TGTGCCAGCAGCTTGGGGGATCGGCAGCCCCAGCATTTT.

The genes are TRBV18 and TRBJ2-2, with D unresolved. The germline gives CDR1 KGHSH, CDR2 LQKENI. Trimming took off 0 bases at V and 7 bases at J, with 12 bases between the two ends. There are 15 residues in the CDR3. CDR3 DNA: TGTGCCAGCTCACCACCGGCCTTTCCGGACGGGGAGCTGTTTTTT. Protein sequence: CASSPPAFPDGELFF.

The J gene is TRBJ1-1, the V gene TRBV30; D remains ambiguous. The CDR3 covers 15 residues. V lost 2 bases and J lost 3, with 16 bases in between. Germline loops: CDR1 GTSNPN, CDR2 SVGIG (reference sequence). The DNA of the CDR3 is TGTGCCTGGAGTCCATCCCTCGGACCCGACACTGAAGCTTTCTTT. Translation gives CAWSPSLGPDTEAFF.

The rearrangement uses TRBV6-5 and TRBJ1-2; D is perhaps TRBD1 (6 bases). Germline values: CDR1 MNHEY, CDR2 SVGAGI. This CDR3 is 13 amino acids long. V was trimmed by 2 bases and J by 6 bases, leaving 10 bases between them. CDR3 in DNA: TGTGCCAGCAGTTACCAGGGGAGGGATGGCTACACCTTC. Its translation: CASSYQGRDGYTF.

The chain employs TRBV28 and TRBJ2-7, with D unresolved. Germline CDR1 MDHEN, CDR2 SYDVKM. The CDR3 consists of 14 residues. Trimming stripped 4 bases from V and 1 base from J, with 11 bases between. The CDR3 loop reads CASSSISGSYEQYF. CDR3 nucleotide sequence: TGTGCCAGCAGTTCCATTTCAGGATCCTACGAGCAGTACTTC. The variable domain in full, with the rest retrieved from reference TRBV28 and TRBJ2-7, is DVKVTQSSRYLVKRTGEKVFLECVQDMDHENMFWYRQDPGLGLRLIYFSYDVKMKEKGDIPEGYSVSREKKERFSLILESASTNQTSMYLCASSSISGSYEQYFGPGTRLTVT.

There are a few counts of this clone. This rearrangement joins TRBV6-5 to TRBJ2-7; D is perhaps TRBD1 or TRBD2 (5 bases each). The ends were cut back, 8 bases at V and 4 bases at J, with 18 bases in the middle. This CDR3 has 14 amino acids. Germline CDR1 MNHEY, CDR2 SVGAGI. The CDR3, as DNA: TGTGCCAGCCCGTGGGGGTCAGAAGATTACGAGCAGTACTTC. This codes for CASPWGSEDYEQYF.

The CDR3 DNA is TGCGCCAGCAGCTTGGGACACAACACAGATACGCAGTATTTT. Translating it yields CASSLGHNTDTQYF. The V gene is TRBV5-1, the J gene TRBJ2-3; unclear D gene. The germline gives CDR1 SGHRS, CDR2 YFSETQ. The CDR3 contains 14 residues. Trimming cost V 0 bases and J 2 bases, with 7 bases left between them.

This clone was counted between two and nine times. The gene calls are TRBV5-1 and TRBJ2-1; tentative D call: TRBD2 (6 bases). Germline-derived CDR1 and CDR2 are SGHRS and YFSETQ. V lost 2 bases and J lost 6, with 12 bases in between. The CDR3 covers 14 residues. The CDR3 sequence is CASSFNGRGNEQFF. The CDR3 DNA follows: TGCGCCAGCAGCTTCAACGGGAGAGGCAATGAGCAGTTCTTC.